This T cell receptor beta chain was captured in a study of cytomegalovirus exposure and HLA in healthy donors. Study-level points and caveats: An Asian-associated ancestry cluster reportedly showed fewer N-insertions than the roughly 600-donor mean in a later analysis. A later analysis found that most CMV-associated TCR beta chains appeared HLA-restricted.

Primers: 60 Vbeta forward and 13 Jbeta reverse. Profiled with immunoSEQ multiplex PCR; TCRdb holds only in-frame clones, not every one. The sample records a few hundred thousand clones, 83% being singletons. Remarks on this clone: Antigen unknown.

The CDR3 covers 13 residues. Looked up from germline, CDR1 is MDHEN and CDR2 is SYDVKM. Trimming removed 6 bases at V and 5 bases at J, with 14 bases between. The chain is built from TRBV28 and TRBJ2-7; weak D call: TRBD2 (6 bases). This TCR was sampled from a girl under 18 in good health and CMV-seronegative. The sequencing sample was made of PBMCs. This CDR3 is CASRVGTLHEQYF. CDR3 sequence (DNA): TGTGCCAGCAGGGTCGGGACTCTCCACGAGCAGTACTTC. Looking up the rest from reference TRBV28 and TRBJ2-7 gives the full variable domain: DVKVTQSSRYLVKRTGEKVFLECVQDMDHENMFWYRQDPGLGLRLIYFSYDVKMKEKGDIPEGYSVSREKKERFSLILESASTNQTSMYLCASRVGTLHEQYFGPGTRLTVT.